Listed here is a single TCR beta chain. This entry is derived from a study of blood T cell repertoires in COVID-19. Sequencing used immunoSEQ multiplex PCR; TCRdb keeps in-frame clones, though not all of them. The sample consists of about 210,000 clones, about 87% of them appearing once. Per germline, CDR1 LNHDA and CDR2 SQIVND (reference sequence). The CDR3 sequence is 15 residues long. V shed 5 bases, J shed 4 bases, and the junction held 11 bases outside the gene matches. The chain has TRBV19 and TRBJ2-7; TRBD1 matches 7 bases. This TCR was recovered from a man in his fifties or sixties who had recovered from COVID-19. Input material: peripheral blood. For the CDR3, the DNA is TGTGCCAGTAGTTCCCCCGGACAGGAGTTATACGAGCAGTACTTC. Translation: CASSSPGQELYEQYF.